A selection of T cell receptor beta chains follows, all from one sample in a study of persistence of HIV-infected CD4 T cells. Measured with immunoSEQ multiplex PCR; TCRdb has only the in-frame clones, and not every one. Of about 36,000 clones in the sample, more than 75% were seen once. Their specific antigens are unknown. This material consisted of cultured CD4+ T cells from PBMCs, taken from a patient who received antiretroviral therapy. These receptors all come from an adult with HIV. The donor label of this sample is uncertain. The CDR3 runs from the conserved cysteine through the conserved F or W. D genes are given only for firm matches. Only some rows state a clone size, as once, few, many or a class for expanded clones.

CDR3nt: TGTGCCAGCAGCCTCGCCCCCGGGGGGGCGGCTGGGGCCAACGTCCTGACTTTC
CDR3aa: CASSLAPGGAAGANVLTF
v_gene: TRBV9
j_gene: TRBJ2-6
d_gene: TRBD2
abundance: -

CDR3nt: TGTGCCAGCAGTCGTAGTGCAGGGGGCCCGAATGAGCAGTTCTTC
CDR3aa: CASSRSAGGPNEQFF
v_gene: TRBV9
j_gene: TRBJ2-1
d_gene: TRBD1
abundance: -

CDR3nt: TGTGCCAGCAGCCAGAGACGCGGGAATGGCTACACCTTC
CDR3aa: CASSQRRGNGYTF
v_gene: TRBV3-1/TRBV3-2
j_gene: TRBJ1-2
d_gene: -
abundance: -

CDR3nt: TGCGCCAGCAGCTTTGACAGGATGGGTGAAAAACTGTTTTTT
CDR3aa: CASSFDRMGEKLFF
v_gene: TRBV5-1
j_gene: TRBJ1-4
d_gene: -
abundance: -

CDR3nt: TGTGCCATCAGTGAGTCGGACCGCCAAGAGACCCAGTACTTC
CDR3aa: CAISESDRQETQYF
v_gene: TRBV10-3
j_gene: TRBJ2-5
d_gene: -
abundance: -

CDR3nt: TGTGCCAGCAGCGTTACTCCGGCATTTAGCAATCAGCCCCAGCATTTT
CDR3aa: CASSVTPAFSNQPQHF
v_gene: TRBV2
j_gene: TRBJ1-5
d_gene: -
abundance: -

CDR3nt: TGCGCCAGCAGCGCAACGACAGGAGGTGGCTACACCTTC
CDR3aa: CASSATTGGGYTF
v_gene: TRBV5-1
j_gene: TRBJ1-2
d_gene: -
abundance: -

CDR3nt: TGTGCCAGCAGCTTAGGGACCGAGGCCTATGGCTACACCTTC
CDR3aa: CASSLGTEAYGYTF
v_gene: TRBV7-2
j_gene: TRBJ1-2
d_gene: -
abundance: -

CDR3nt: TGTGCCAGCAGTGACTCTGCAGGAGTTGGGTACAATGAGCAGTTCTTC
CDR3aa: CASSDSAGVGYNEQFF
v_gene: TRBV6-4
j_gene: TRBJ2-1
d_gene: -
abundance: -

CDR3nt: TGTGCCAGCAGTCCCGCAGGGATAGATGGCTACACCTTC
CDR3aa: CASSPAGIDGYTF
v_gene: TRBV6-5
j_gene: TRBJ1-2
d_gene: -
abundance: -

CDR3nt: TGTGCCAGCACCCCCGGGAAGCGGGGGGGCCTCTCCTACGAGCAGTACTTC
CDR3aa: CASTPGKRGGLSYEQYF
v_gene: TRBV7-3
j_gene: TRBJ2-7
d_gene: TRBD2
abundance: -

CDR3nt: TGTGCCAGCAGCCAGAGGGGGGGGCTGGAGACCCAGTACTTC
CDR3aa: CASSQRGGLETQYF
v_gene: TRBV4-2
j_gene: TRBJ2-5
d_gene: -
abundance: few

CDR3nt: TGTGCCAGCAGCGTCTCCGTGGGGACAGTCTCTTACGAGCAGTACTTC
CDR3aa: CASSVSVGTVSYEQYF
v_gene: TRBV9
j_gene: TRBJ2-7
d_gene: TRBD1
abundance: -

CDR3nt: TGTGCCAGCAGCGCGAGACAGGGAACGAACACCGGGGAGCTGTTTTTT
CDR3aa: CASSARQGTNTGELFF
v_gene: TRBV7-9
j_gene: TRBJ2-2
d_gene: TRBD1
abundance: -

CDR3nt: TGTGCCAGCAGCTTCTCCAGGAAAGAGACCCAGTACTTC
CDR3aa: CASSFSRKETQYF
v_gene: TRBV11-3
j_gene: TRBJ2-5
d_gene: -
abundance: -

CDR3nt: TGTGCCAGCAGCTTCGGCAGCACAGATACGCAGTATTTT
CDR3aa: CASSFGSTDTQYF
v_gene: TRBV7-2
j_gene: TRBJ2-3
d_gene: -
abundance: -

CDR3nt: TGTGCCAGCAGTGAAGGAGGGGCGGCAGATACGCAGTATTTT
CDR3aa: CASSEGGAADTQYF
v_gene: TRBV2
j_gene: TRBJ2-3
d_gene: -
abundance: -

CDR3nt: TGTGCCAGCAGCCTTCGCAGACTGCCCGATGAGCAGTTCTTC
CDR3aa: CASSLRRLPDEQFF
v_gene: TRBV7-2
j_gene: TRBJ2-1
d_gene: -
abundance: -